This TCR beta chain was sequenced during a study of blood T cell repertoires in COVID-19. At the level of the study: Sites in the United States, Italy and Spain provided acute and convalescent COVID-19 samples. PBMCs, B-cell-depleted T cells, or T cells provided the cDNA or gDNA that made up the material.

As processed by the authors: From reference gene primer amplification, estimates of nucleated cell counts were derived. Assay used: immunoSEQ multiplex PCR; TCRdb lists only in-frame clones, some missing. That table furnishes V, J and clone size, whereas the DNA furnished D and trimming. The sample yields 100,000 or so clones, under 80% seen once. This CDR3 is 17 amino acids long. CDR1 and CDR2 (germline): SGHDN, FVKESK. V lost 0 bases, J lost 6 bases, and 18 bases lay in between. This chain joins TRBV14 and TRBJ2-1; D may be TRBD1 (5 bases). Sample: peripheral blood. The clonotype was recovered from a woman aged 70-85 years with acute or convalescent COVID-19. The CDR3 here is CASSQDQGRKTANEQFF. Written as DNA, the CDR3 is TGTGCCAGCAGCCAAGATCAGGGCAGGAAAACCGCCAATGAGCAGTTCTTC.